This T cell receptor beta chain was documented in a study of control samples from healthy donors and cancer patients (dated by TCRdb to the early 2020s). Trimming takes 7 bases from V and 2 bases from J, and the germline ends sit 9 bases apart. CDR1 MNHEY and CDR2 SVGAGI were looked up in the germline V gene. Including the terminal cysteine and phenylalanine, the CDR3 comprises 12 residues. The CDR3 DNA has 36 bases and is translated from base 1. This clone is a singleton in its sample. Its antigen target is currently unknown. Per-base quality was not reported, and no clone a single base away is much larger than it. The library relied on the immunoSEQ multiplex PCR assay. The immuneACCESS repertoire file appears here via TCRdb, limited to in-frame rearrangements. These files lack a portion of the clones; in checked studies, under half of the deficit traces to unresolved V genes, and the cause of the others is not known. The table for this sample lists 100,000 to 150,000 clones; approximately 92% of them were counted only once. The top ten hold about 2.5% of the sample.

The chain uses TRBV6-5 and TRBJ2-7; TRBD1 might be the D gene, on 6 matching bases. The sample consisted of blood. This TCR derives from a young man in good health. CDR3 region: CASTGDTYEQYF. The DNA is TGTGCCAGCACAGGGGACACCTACGAGCAGTACTTC.